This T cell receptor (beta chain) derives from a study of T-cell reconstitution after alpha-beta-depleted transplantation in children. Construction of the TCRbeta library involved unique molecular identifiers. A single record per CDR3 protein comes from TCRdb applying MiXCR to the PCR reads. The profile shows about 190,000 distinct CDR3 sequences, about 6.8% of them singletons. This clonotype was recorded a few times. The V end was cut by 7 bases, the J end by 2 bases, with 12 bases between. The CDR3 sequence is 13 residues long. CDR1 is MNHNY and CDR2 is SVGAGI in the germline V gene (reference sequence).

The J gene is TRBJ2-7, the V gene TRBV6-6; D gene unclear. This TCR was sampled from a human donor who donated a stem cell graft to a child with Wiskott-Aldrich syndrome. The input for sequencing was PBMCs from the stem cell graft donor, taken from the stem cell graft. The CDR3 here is CASKTDTTYEQYF. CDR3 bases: TGTGCCAGCAAAACTGACACAACCTACGAGCAGTACTTC.